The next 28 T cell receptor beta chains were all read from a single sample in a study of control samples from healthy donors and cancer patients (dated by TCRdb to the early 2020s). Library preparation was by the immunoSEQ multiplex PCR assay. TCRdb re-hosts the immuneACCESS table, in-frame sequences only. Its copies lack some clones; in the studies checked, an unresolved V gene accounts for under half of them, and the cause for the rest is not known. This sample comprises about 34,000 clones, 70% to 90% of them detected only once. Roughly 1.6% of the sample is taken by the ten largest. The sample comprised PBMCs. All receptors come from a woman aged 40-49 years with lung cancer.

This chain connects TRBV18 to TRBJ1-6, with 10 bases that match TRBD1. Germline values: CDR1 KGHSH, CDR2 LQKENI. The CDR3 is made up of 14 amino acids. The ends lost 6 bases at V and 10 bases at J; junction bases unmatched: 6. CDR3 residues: CASSGDRGQSPLHF. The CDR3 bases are TGTGCCAGCTCGGGTGACAGGGGGCAATCACCCCTCCACTTT.

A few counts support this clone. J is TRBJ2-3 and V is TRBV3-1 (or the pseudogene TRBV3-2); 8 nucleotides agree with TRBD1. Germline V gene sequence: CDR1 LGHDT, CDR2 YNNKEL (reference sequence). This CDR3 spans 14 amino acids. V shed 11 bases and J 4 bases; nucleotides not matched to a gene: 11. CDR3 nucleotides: TGTGCCTCCAGACCCAGGGGGCGAGCAGATACGCAGTATTTT. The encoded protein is CASRPRGRADTQYF.

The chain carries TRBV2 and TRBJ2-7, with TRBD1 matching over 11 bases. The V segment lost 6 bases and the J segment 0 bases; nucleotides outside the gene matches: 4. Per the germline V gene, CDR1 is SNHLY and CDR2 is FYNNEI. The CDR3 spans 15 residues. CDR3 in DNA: TGTGCCAGCAGGGGACAGGGGGTTATCTCCTACGAGCAGTACTTC. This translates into CASRGQGVISYEQYF.

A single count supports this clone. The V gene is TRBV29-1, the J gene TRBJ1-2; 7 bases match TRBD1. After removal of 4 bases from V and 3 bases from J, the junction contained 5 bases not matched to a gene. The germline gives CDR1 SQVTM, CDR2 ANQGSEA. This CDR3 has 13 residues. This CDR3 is CSVGVRGDYGYTF. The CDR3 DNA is TGCAGCGTTGGTGTCAGGGGGGACTATGGCTACACCTTC.

The CDR3: CATALVSTEAFF. The CDR3 DNA sequence: TGTGCCACCGCACTTGTTAGCACTGAAGCTTTCTTT. This rearrangement joins TRBV13 to TRBJ1-1, with no clear D. Germline CDR1 and CDR2: PRHDT and FYEKMQ (reference sequence). Between the trimmed V and J ends, which lost 10 bases and 4 bases, there was a span of 13 bases. The CDR3 has 12 residues.

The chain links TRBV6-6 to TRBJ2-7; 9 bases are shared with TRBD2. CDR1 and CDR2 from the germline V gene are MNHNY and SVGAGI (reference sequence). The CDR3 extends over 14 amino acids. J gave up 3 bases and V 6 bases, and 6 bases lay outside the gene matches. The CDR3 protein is CASREEAGGYEQYF. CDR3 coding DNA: TGTGCCAGCAGGGAGGAAGCGGGGGGCTACGAGCAGTACTTC.

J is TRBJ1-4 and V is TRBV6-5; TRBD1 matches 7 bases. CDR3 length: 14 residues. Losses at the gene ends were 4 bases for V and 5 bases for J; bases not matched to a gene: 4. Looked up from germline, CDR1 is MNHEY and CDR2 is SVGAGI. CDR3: CASSSGTVNEKLFF. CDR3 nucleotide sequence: TGTGCCAGCAGTTCCGGGACAGTCAATGAAAAACTGTTTTTT.

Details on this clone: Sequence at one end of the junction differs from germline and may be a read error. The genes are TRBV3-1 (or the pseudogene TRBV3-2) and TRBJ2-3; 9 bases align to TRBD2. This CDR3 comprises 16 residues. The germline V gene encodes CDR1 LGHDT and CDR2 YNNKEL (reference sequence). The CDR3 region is CVSSQLQTSGRDTQYF. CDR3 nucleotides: TGTGTCAGCAGCCAACTACAGACTAGCGGTAGAGATACGCAGTATTTT.

CDR3 sequence: CASSIRTGSLVNTEAFF. The CDR3 DNA reads as TGTGCCAGCAGCATAAGGACAGGAAGTTTGGTGAACACTGAAGCTTTCTTT. The V gene is TRBV7-9, the J gene TRBJ1-1; 7 positions agree with TRBD1. The germline V gene has CDR1 SEHNR and CDR2 FQNEAQ (reference sequence). With 5 bases clipped from V and 0 bases from J, the junction kept 12 bases outside the gene matches. CDR3 length: 17 residues.

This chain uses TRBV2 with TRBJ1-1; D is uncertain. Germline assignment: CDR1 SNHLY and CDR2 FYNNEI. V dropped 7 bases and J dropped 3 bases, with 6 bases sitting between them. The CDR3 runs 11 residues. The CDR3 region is CASILDTEAFF. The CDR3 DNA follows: TGTGCCAGCATTCTAGACACTGAAGCTTTCTTT.

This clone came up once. The CDR3: CASSPSGPYNEQFF. The CDR3 region has the DNA TGTGCCAGCAGCCCAAGCGGTCCCTACAATGAGCAGTTCTTC. The V gene is TRBV7-9, the J gene TRBJ2-1; possible D gene TRBD2, 5 bases. Germline CDR1 reads SEHNR; CDR2 reads FQNEAQ (reference sequence). Deletions cut 5 bases from V and 2 bases from J, with 10 bases between. The CDR3 consists of 14 residues. The full variable domain, completed using reference TRBV7-9 and TRBJ2-1, is DTGVSQNPRHKITKRGQNVTFRCDPISEHNRLYWYRQTLGQGPEFLTYFQNEAQLEKSRLLSDRFSAERPKGSFSTLEIQRTEQGDSAMYLCASSPSGPYNEQFFGPGTRLTVL.

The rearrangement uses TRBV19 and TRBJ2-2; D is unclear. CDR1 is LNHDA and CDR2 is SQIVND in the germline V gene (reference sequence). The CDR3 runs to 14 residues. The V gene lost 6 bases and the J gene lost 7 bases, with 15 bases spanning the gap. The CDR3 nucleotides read TGTGCCAGTAGAATGTGGGTTGTCGGCGGGGAGCTGTTTTTT. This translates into CASRMWVVGGELFF.

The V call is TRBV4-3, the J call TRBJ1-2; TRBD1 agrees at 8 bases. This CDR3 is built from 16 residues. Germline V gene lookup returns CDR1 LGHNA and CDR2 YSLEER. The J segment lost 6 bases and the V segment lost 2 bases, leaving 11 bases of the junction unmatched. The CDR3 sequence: CASSQTYGQGGDGYTF. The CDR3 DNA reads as TGCGCCAGCAGCCAAACCTACGGACAGGGAGGGGATGGCTACACCTTC.

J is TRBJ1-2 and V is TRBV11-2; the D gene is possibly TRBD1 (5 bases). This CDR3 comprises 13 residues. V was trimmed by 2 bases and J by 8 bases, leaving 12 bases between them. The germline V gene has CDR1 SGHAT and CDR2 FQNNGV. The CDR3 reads CASSLRGRHGYTF. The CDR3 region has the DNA TGTGCCAGCAGCTTAAGGGGAAGGCACGGCTACACCTTC.

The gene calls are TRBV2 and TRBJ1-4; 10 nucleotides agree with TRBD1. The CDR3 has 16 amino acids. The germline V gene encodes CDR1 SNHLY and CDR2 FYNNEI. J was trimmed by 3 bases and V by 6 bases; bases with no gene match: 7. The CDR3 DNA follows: TGTGCCAGCAGGCCCGGGACAGGGGAAGCTAATGAAAAACTGTTTTTT. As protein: CASRPGTGEANEKLFF.

CDR3 amino acids: CASSLGLLWGSTDTQYF. The CDR3 coding sequence is TGTGCCAGCAGCTTAGGATTACTGTGGGGAAGCACAGATACGCAGTATTTT. The chain couples TRBV11-2 to TRBJ2-3, with D hard to call. The CDR3 loop spans 17 amino acids. Trimming shortened V by 1 base and J by 0 bases, and 14 bases separated the two germline ends. Germline CDR1 and CDR2: SGHAT and FQNNGV. The full variable domain, its missing parts supplied by reference TRBV11-2 and TRBJ2-3, is EAGVAQSPRYKIIEKRQSVAFWCNPISGHATLYWYQQILGQGPKLLIQFQNNGVVDDSQLPKDRFSAERLKGVDSTLKIQPAKLEDSAVYLCASSLGLLWGSTDTQYFGPGTRLTVL.

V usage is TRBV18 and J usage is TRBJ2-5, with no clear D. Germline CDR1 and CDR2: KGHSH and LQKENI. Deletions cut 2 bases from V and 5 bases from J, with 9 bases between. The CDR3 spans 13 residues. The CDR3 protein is CASSPGFRETQYF. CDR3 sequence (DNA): TGTGCCAGCTCACCAGGGTTTCGGGAGACCCAGTACTTC.

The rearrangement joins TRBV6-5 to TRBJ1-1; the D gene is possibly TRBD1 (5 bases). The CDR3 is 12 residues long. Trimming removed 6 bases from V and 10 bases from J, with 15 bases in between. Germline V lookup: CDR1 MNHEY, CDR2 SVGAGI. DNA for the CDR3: TGTGCCAGCAGGGGGACCGGGCGGGCAGCTTTCTTT. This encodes CASRGTGRAAFF.

This CDR3 reads CASRRVAEAFF. In nucleotides, the CDR3 is TGTGCCAGCAGACGCGTAGCTGAAGCTTTCTTT. The V and J genes are TRBV6-5 and TRBJ1-1, with unresolved D. V lost 6 bases, J lost 6 bases, and 8 bases lay in between. The germline V gene encodes CDR1 MNHEY and CDR2 SVGAGI. The CDR3 has 11 residues.

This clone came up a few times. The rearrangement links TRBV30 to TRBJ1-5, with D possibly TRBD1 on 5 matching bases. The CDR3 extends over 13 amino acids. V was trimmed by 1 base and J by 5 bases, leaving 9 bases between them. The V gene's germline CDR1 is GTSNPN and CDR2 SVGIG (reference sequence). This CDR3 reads CAWSDAGHQPQHF. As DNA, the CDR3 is TGTGCCTGGAGTGACGCGGGGCATCAGCCCCAGCATTTT.

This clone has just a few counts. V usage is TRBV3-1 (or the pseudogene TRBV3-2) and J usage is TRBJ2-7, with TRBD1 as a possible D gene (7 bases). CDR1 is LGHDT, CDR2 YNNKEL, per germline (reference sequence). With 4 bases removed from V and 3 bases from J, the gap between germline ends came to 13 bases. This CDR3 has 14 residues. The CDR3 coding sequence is TGTGCCAGCAGCCCAGCAGGGGGGCTCTACGAGCAGTACTTC. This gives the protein CASSPAGGLYEQYF.

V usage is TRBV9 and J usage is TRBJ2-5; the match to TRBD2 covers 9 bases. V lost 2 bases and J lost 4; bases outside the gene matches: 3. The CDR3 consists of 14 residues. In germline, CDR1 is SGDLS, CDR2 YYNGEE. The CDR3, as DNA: TGTGCCAGCAGCGTTAGCGGGGGTAGAGAGACCCAGTACTTC. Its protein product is CASSVSGGRETQYF.

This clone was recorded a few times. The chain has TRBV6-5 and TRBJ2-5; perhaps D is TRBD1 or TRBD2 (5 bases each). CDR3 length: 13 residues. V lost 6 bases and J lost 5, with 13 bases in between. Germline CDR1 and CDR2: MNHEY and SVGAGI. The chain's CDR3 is CASRMGEPETQYF. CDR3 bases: TGTGCCAGCAGGATGGGGGAGCCCGAGACCCAGTACTTC.

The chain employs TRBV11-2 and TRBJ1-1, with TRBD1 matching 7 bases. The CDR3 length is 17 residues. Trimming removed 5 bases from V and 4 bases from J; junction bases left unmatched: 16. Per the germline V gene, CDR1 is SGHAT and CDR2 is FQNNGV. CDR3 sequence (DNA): TGTGCCAGCAGCGCTTACCGGGACAGACCAGGCAGCACTGAAGCTTTCTTT. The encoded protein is CASSAYRDRPGSTEAFF.

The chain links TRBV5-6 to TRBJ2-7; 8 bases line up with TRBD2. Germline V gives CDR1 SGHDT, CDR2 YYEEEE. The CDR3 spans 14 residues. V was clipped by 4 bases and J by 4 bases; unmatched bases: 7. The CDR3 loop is CASSTGRVQYEQYF. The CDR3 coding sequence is TGTGCCAGCAGCACCGGGAGGGTGCAGTACGAGCAGTACTTC.

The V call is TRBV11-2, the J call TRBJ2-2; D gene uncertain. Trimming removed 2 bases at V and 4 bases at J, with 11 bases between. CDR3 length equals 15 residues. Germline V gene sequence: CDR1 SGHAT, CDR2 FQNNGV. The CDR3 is CASSLIGKLTGELFF. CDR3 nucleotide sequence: TGTGCCAGCAGCTTAATCGGCAAACTCACCGGGGAGCTGTTTTTT.

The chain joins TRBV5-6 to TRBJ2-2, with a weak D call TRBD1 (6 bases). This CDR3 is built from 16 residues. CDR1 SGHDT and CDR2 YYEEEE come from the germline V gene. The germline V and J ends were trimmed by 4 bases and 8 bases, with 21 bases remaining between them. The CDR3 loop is CASSRNQGRSVGELFF. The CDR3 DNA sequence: TGTGCCAGCAGCCGGAACCAGGGGCGATCCGTGGGGGAGCTGTTTTTT.

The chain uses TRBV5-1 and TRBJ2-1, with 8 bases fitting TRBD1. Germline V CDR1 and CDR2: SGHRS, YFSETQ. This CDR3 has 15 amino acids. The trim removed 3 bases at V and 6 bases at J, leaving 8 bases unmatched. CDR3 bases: TGCGCCAGCAGCTCCTTGACAGGGGAGGTCAATGAGCAGTTCTTC. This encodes CASSSLTGEVNEQFF.